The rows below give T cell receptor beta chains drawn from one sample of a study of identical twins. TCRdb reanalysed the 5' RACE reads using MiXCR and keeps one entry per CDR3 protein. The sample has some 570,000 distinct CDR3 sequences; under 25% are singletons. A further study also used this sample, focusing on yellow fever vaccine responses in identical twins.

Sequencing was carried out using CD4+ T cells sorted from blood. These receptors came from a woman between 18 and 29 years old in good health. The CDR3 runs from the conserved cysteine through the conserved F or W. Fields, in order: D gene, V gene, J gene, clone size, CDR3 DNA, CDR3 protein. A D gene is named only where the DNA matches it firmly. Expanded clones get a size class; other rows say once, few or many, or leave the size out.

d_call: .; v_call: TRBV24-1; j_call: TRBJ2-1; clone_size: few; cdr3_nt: TGTGCCACCACCAGGGGTTATGAGCAGTTCTTC; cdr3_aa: CATTRGYEQFF
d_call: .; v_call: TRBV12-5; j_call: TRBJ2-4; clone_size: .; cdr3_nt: TGTGCTAGTGCTACCAGGGAGGGGGGGAACATTCAGTACTTC; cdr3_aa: CASATREGGNIQYF
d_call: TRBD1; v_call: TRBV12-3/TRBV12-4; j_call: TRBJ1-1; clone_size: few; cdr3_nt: TGTGCCAGCAGACCCCTGGGACAGATACTGCCTGAAGCTTTCTTT; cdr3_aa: CASRPLGQILPEAFF
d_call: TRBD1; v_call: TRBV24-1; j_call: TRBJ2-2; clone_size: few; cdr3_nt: TGTGCCACCAGTGAGGCAGGGGGCTTGTATACCGGGGAGCTGTTTTTT; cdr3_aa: CATSEAGGLYTGELFF
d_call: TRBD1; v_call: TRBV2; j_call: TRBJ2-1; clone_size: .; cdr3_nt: TGTGCCAGCCGAACCCTGGGACAGTCCTACAATGAGCAGTTCTTC; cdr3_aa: CASRTLGQSYNEQFF
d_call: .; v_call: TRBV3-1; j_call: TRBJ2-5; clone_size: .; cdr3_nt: TGTGCCAGCAGCCGTAGGGAGACTACCCGAATGGTCTTC; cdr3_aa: CASSRRETTRMVF
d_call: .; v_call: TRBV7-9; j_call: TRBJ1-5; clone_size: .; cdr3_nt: TGTGCCACCACAGGGACCGGGGATCAGCCCCAGCATTTT; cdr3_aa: CATTGTGDQPQHF
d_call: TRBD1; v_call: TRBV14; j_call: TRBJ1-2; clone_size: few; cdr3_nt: TGTGCCAGCAGCCAAGGGACAGGGGAAATAAGGGACTATGGCTACACCTTC; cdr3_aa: CASSQGTGEIRDYGYTF
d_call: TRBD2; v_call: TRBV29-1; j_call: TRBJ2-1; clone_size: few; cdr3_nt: TGCAGCGGTAAACTAGCGGGGGCCTACAATGAGCAGTTCTTC; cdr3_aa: CSGKLAGAYNEQFF
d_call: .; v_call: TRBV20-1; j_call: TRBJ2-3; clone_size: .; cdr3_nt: TGCAGTGCTAGACGGCAGGGAGCAGATACGCAGTATTTT; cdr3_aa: CSARRQGADTQYF
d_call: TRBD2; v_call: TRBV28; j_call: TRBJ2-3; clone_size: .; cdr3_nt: TGTGCCAGCAGTTCTCTAGCGGGGGGGAGCACAGATACGCAGTATTTT; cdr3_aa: CASSSLAGGSTDTQYF
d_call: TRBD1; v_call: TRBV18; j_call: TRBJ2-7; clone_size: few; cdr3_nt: TGTGCCAGCTCAGATAAGACAGGGGGCTACGAGCAGTACTTC; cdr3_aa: CASSDKTGGYEQYF
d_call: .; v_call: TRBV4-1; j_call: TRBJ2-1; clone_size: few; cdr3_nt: TGCGCCAGCAGCCAAGAAGGGGTTCGACAGTTGGGGGACAATGAGCAGTTCTTC; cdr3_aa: CASSQEGVRQLGDNEQFF
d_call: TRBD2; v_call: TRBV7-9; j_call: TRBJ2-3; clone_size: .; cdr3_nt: TGTGCCAGCAGCACATTAGCGGGTACGCAGTATTTT; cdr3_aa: CASSTLAGTQYF
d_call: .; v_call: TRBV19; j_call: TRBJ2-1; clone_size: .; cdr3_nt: TGTGCCAGTAGTACCCGGGGATTCCGACCCTACAATGAGCAGTTCTTC; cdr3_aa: CASSTRGFRPYNEQFF
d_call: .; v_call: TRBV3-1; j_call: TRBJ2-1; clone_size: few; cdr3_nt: TGTGCCAGCAGCCCCCAAAACTACAATGAGCAGTTCTTC; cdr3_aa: CASSPQNYNEQFF
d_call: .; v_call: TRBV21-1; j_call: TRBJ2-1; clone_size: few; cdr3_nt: TGTGCCAGCAGCAATTTGGGGTGTAATGAGCAGTTCTTC; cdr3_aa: CASSNLGCNEQFF
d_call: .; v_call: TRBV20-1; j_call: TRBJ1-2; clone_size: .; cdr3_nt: TGCAGTGTTACACGCCGGGGGGCTACGAACTATGGCTACACCTTC; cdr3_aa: CSVTRRGATNYGYTF
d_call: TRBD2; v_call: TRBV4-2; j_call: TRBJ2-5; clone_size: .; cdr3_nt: TGTGCCAGCAGCCAAGGACAAGGGACTAGCGGGAGTTGGACCCAGTACTTC; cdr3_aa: CASSQGQGTSGSWTQYF
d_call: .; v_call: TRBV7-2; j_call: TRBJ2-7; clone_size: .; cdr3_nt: TGTGCCAGCAGCTTAGCAGGACTAAACTACGAGCAGTACTTC; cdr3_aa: CASSLAGLNYEQYF
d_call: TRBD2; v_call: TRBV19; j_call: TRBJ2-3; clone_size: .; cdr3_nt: TGTGCCAGTAGCCTGGGACTAGCGGGAGGGAGGGCAGATACGCAGTATTTT; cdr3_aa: CASSLGLAGGRADTQYF
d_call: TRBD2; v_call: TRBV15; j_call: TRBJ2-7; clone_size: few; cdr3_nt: TGTGCCACCAGCAGAGATCTGTCTAGCGGGCAGACCTACGAGCAGTACTTC; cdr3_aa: CATSRDLSSGQTYEQYF
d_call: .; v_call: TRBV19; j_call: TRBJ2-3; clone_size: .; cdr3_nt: TGTGCCAGTAGTTTGATCGGGGATTTCACAGATACGCAGTATTTT; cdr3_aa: CASSLIGDFTDTQYF
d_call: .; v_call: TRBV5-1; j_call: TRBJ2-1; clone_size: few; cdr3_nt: TGCGCCAGCAGGACGGACTCTCGCGCCCTCCACAATGAGCAGTTCTTC; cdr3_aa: CASRTDSRALHNEQFF
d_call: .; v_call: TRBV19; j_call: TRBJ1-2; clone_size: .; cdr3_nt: TGTGCCAGTAGTATGGCGGGGCGTAGTGGCTACACCTTC; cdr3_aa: CASSMAGRSGYTF
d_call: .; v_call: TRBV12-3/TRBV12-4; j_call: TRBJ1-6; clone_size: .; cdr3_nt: TGTGCCAGCAGCGGTACGGGCCGGTCACCCCTCCACTTT; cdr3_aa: CASSGTGRSPLHF
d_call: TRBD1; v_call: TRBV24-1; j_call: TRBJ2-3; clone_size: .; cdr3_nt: TGTGCCACCAGTGACAGCGGACAGGGCGCAAGGACGCAGTATTTT; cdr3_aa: CATSDSGQGARTQYF
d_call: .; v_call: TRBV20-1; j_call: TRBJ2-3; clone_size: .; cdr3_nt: TGCAGTGCTAGAGATAAGCAGGCGGCGGTCAATACGCAGTATTTT; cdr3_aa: CSARDKQAAVNTQYF
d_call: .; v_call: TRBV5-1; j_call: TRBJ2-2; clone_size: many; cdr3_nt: TGCGCCAGCAGCTTGAGCTCGTTAGGGGGGTCGAACACCGGGGAGCTGTTTTTT; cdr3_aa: CASSLSSLGGSNTGELFF
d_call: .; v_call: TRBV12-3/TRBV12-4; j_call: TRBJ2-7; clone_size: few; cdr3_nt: TGTGCCAGCAGTTTACGGGACCTCTACGAGCAGTACTTC; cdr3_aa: CASSLRDLYEQYF
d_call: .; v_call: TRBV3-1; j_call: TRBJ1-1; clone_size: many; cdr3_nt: TGTGCCAGCAGCCAAGGCTCGCCCACTGAAGCTTTCTTT; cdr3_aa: CASSQGSPTEAFF
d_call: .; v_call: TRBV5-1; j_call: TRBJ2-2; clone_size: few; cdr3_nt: TGCGCCAGCAGCTTGGAGGGACAAAACACCGGGGAGCTGTTTTTT; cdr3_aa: CASSLEGQNTGELFF
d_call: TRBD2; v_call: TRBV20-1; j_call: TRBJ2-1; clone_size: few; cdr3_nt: TGCAGTGCTCCAAGCTGGGGACTAGCGGGAGGCGAGCAGTTCTTC; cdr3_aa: CSAPSWGLAGGEQFF
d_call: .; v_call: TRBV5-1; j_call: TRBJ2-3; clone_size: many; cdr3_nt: TGCGCCAGCAGCCAGGACAGCACAGATACGCAGTATTTT; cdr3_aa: CASSQDSTDTQYF
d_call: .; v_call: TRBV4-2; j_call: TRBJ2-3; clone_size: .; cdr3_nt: TGTGCCAGCAGCCAAGAGGTTGGGGGGGGGGCCTCCACAGATACGCAGTATTTT; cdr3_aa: CASSQEVGGGASTDTQYF
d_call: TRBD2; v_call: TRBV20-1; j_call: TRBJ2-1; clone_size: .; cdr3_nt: TGCAGTGCCCAGAGCGGGGAGGGACGAAATGAGCAGTTCTTC; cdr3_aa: CSAQSGEGRNEQFF
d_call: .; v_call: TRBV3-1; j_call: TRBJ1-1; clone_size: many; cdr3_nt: TGTGCCAGCAGCCAAGAAGGGCAACCGAACACTGAAGCTTTCTTT; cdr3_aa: CASSQEGQPNTEAFF